This T cell receptor beta chain emerged from a study of identical twins. V gave up 0 bases and J gave up 1 base; unmatched junction bases: 8. Looked up from germline, CDR1 is LGHNA and CDR2 is YSLEER. The CDR3 sequence is 17 residues long. TCRdb re-called the 5' RACE reads with MiXCR, one entry per CDR3 protein. Here the sample spans some 190,000 distinct CDR3 sequences, around 15% being singletons. Another study also made use of these data, one on T cells expressing NK-cell markers. Per that study: Sorting of alpha-beta TCR T cells alone was achieved in several experiments with an anti-gamma-delta TCR antibody. These clonotypes additionally ranked first within the CD3+CD56-NKG2C+ fraction of a few donors.

Sequenced: CD8+ T cells sorted from blood. The sequence derives from a woman aged 18-35 years in good health. The J gene is TRBJ2-5, the V gene TRBV4-3; 7 nucleotides align to TRBD2. CDR3 in amino acids: CASSQDGRSDVQETQYF. Written as DNA, the CDR3 is TGCGCCAGCAGCCAAGACGGGAGGAGCGACGTCCAAGAGACCCAGTACTTC.